One and the same sample provided the 29 T cell receptor beta chains below, sequenced in a study of blood T cells in healthy people across ages. Through a sample-barcoded 5' primer and a J-beta primer mix, a second PCR was run for about 6 to 11 cycles. TCRdb analysed the 5' RACE reads with MiXCR anew, one entry per CDR3 protein. This table holds hundreds of thousands of distinct CDR3 sequences, approximately 31% found once. The sample was blood. The receptors shown here come from an elderly woman in good health.

This clonotype has only one observation. The V gene is TRBV19, the J gene TRBJ2-2, with TRBD1 as a possible D gene (5 bases). The CDR3 is 15 residues long. With 8 bases removed from V and 5 bases from J, the gap between germline ends came to 18 bases. Germline V lookup: CDR1 LNHDA, CDR2 SQIVND (reference sequence). The CDR3 sequence: CASCPETARTGELFF. The CDR3 region has the DNA TGTGCCAGTTGCCCCGAGACAGCCCGGACCGGGGAGCTGTTTTTT.

This clonotype was seen a handful of times. The chain recombines TRBV9 with TRBJ1-1; D perhaps matches TRBD1 (6 bases). The V and J ends lost 3 bases and 1 base respectively, with 10 bases between them. The V gene's germline CDR1 is SGDLS and CDR2 YYNGEE. This CDR3 comprises 14 residues. CDR3 nucleotide sequence: TGTGCCAGCAGCGGACCGGACAGGAACACTGAAGCTTTCTTT. It translates to CASSGPDRNTEAFF.

On this clonotype: One junction end disagrees with the germline gene, perhaps due to a read error. The DNA for the CDR3 is TGTGCCAGCAGCTGGGTACGGCACTACAGTGAGCAGTTCTTC. Translated, it gives CASSWVRHYSEQFF. The genes are TRBV5-6 and TRBJ2-1; D not certain. The CDR3 extends over 14 amino acids. Germline loops: CDR1 SGHDT, CDR2 YYEEEE.

This clonotype has just a few counts. V is TRBV29-1 and J is TRBJ2-3, with unresolved D. The V gene lost 8 bases and the J gene lost 4 bases, with 13 bases spanning the gap. This CDR3 region has 12 residues. Per the germline V gene, CDR1 is SQVTM and CDR2 is ANQGSEA. The CDR3 DNA reads TGCAGCTATAGGGCCCGCGCAGATACGCAGTATTTT. Protein sequence: CSYRARADTQYF.

There are a few counts of this clonotype. A clone one base away is much larger, so this may be a read error. The chain couples TRBV4-2 to TRBJ2-5; D ambiguous. In germline, CDR1 is LGHNA, CDR2 YNFKEQ. The CDR3 totals 16 residues. Trimming left V 0 bases short and J 11 bases short, with 22 bases between. CDR3 in DNA: TGTGCCAGCAGCCAAGAAGGAGACTTTACCTACAATGAGCAGTACTTC. Translating it yields CASSQEGDFTYNEQYF.

This clonotype was observed at least ten times. The chain has TRBV5-6 and TRBJ1-2; a weak D match, TRBD1 (6 bases). Germline CDR1 is SGHDT and CDR2 is YYEEEE. V lost 5 bases and J lost 5, with 19 bases in between. The length of the CDR3 is 15 residues. The CDR3 sequence is CASRRRRTALYGYTF. CDR3 in DNA: TGTGCCAGCAGGCGGAGGCGGACAGCTCTTTATGGCTACACCTTC.

Ten or more counts support this clonotype. The gene calls are TRBV5-6 and TRBJ2-5, with D possibly matching TRBD2 (7 bases). V gave up 3 bases and J gave up 4 bases, with 13 bases separating them. CDR1 and CDR2 from the germline V gene are SGHDT and YYEEEE. The CDR3 has 14 residues. CDR3 nucleotides: TGTGCCAGCAGCTCGCCGGGGGGCCCAGAGACCCAGTACTTC. Translation: CASSSPGGPETQYF. The whole variable domain, filled in from reference TRBV5-6 and TRBJ2-5, reads DAGVTQSPTHLIKTRGQQVTLRCSPKSGHDTVSWYQQALGQGPQFIFQYYEEEERQRGNFPDRFSGHQFPNYSSELNVNALLLGDSALYLCASSSPGGPETQYFGPGTRLLVL.

This sequence joins TRBV7-2 and TRBJ2-3, with TRBD2 as a possible D gene (5 bases). The germline V gene has CDR1 SGHTA and CDR2 FQGNSA. This CDR3 has 11 residues. Deletions cut 5 bases from V and 5 bases from J, with 5 bases between. The CDR3, as DNA: TGTACCAGCAGCGGGAGAGATACGCAGTATTTT. Encoded protein: CTSSGRDTQYF.

The V gene is TRBV5-1, the J gene TRBJ2-4; TRBD1 agrees at 8 bases. There are 18 residues in the CDR3. V lost 0 bases to trimming and J lost 1 base; unmatched junction nucleotides: 9. Germline V gene data show CDR1 as SGHRS and CDR2 as YFSETQ. CDR3 protein: CASSLALGQEGAKNIQYF. CDR3 in DNA: TGCGCCAGCAGCTTGGCATTGGGACAGGAGGGGGCCAAAAACATTCAGTACTTC.

This clonotype was seen many times. V is TRBV7-2 and J is TRBJ2-7, with D perhaps matching TRBD2 (5 bases). V was trimmed by 3 bases and J by 0 bases, leaving 12 bases between them. The CDR3 is made up of 15 amino acids. The germline V gene has CDR1 SGHTA and CDR2 FQGNSA. CDR3 protein: CASSFDRGSSYEQYF. In nucleotides, the CDR3 is TGTGCCAGCAGCTTCGATCGGGGATCCTCCTACGAGCAGTACTTC.

The genes are TRBV20-1 and TRBJ1-2, with D hard to call. V gave up 5 bases and J gave up 6 bases, with 22 bases separating them. From germline, CDR1 is DFQATT and CDR2 SNEGSKA (reference sequence). The CDR3 length is 15 residues. CDR3 region: CSALRGSLGGDGYTF. CDR3 DNA: TGCAGTGCTCTTCGCGGATCGCTTGGTGGCGATGGCTACACCTTC.

This clonotype occurred a few times. The rearrangement joins TRBV12-3 or TRBV12-4 to TRBJ2-7, with 10 bases that match TRBD2. This CDR3 region has 14 residues. The V gene end was trimmed by 7 bases and the J gene end by 7 bases; junction bases not matched to a gene: 10. CDR3 amino acids: CASTHSGGYNEQYF. The DNA for the CDR3 is TGTGCCAGCACTCATAGCGGGGGGTACAATGAGCAGTACTTC.

This clonotype was seen repeatedly, ten times or more. The V call is TRBV6-1, the J call TRBJ2-1, with D perhaps matching TRBD2 (6 bases). Germline V gives CDR1 MNHNS, CDR2 SASEGT. The CDR3 spans 14 residues. The ends were cut back, 1 base at V and 8 bases at J, with 12 bases in the middle. Here the CDR3 DNA reads TGTGCCAGCAGTGAAGGGGAGGATTTCGATGAGCAGTTCTTC. Its translation: CASSEGEDFDEQFF.

CDR3 in DNA: TGTGCCAGCACCTTCACGTGGGATGAGCAGTTCTTC. Encoded protein: CASTFTWDEQFF. The chain uses TRBV12-3 or TRBV12-4 and TRBJ2-1; D unresolved. The ends were cut back, 7 bases at V and 8 bases at J, with 12 bases in the middle. CDR3 size: 12 residues.

This clonotype was picked up many times. This sequence joins TRBV9 and TRBJ2-7, with a weak D call TRBD1 (6 bases). V lost 3 bases and J 2 bases, leaving 15 bases between the germline ends. Germline V gene sequence: CDR1 SGDLS, CDR2 YYNGEE. This CDR3 contains 15 residues. As DNA, the CDR3 is TGTGCCAGCAGCGCCGAACTTGGACAGACCTACGAGCAGTACTTC. It specifies CASSAELGQTYEQYF.

This clonotype has only a few counts. This may stem from a read error, because a much larger clone lies one nucleotide away. The V call is TRBV4-2, the J call TRBJ2-7, with D tentatively TRBD2 (5 bases). Per germline, CDR1 LGHNA and CDR2 YNFKEQ. V lost 0 bases and J 7 bases, leaving 34 bases between the germline ends. This CDR3 comprises 21 residues. CDR3 bases: TGTGCCAGCAGCCAAGATGTTGGGGTGAGGGCGTCACCTTTCTTGGGGAATGAGCAGTACTTC. It specifies CASSQDVGVRASPFLGNEQYF.

This clonotype was found a few times. This sequence may be a read error, since a much larger clone differs from it by one base. The V gene is TRBV20-1, the J gene TRBJ2-1, with 7 bases matching TRBD1. CDR3 length: 11 amino acids. Germline CDR1 DFQATT, CDR2 SNEGSKA (reference sequence). CDR3 in DNA: TGCAGGCCTCGGAACAGGGGAGAGCAGTTCTTC. It translates to CRPRNRGEQFF.

Turning to this clonotype: A much larger clone lies one base from this, so it may be a read error. The chain joins TRBV28 to TRBJ2-1, with D perhaps assigned TRBD1 or TRBD2 (5 bases each). The J call may be wrong; the DNA end is better matched by TRBJ2-7. This CDR3 has 17 amino acids. Germline-derived CDR1 and CDR2 are MDHEN and SYDVKM. As DNA, the CDR3 is TGTGCCAGCAGTTTATTATCAGGGACGGGTTCCTACAATGAGCAGTACTTC. It encodes CASSLLSGTGSYNEQYF.

This clonotype has only a few counts. The gene calls are TRBV4-2 and TRBJ2-5; D could derive from TRBD1 or TRBD2 (5 bases each). The V and J ends lost 3 bases and 11 bases respectively, with 28 bases between them. Germline CDR1 and CDR2: LGHNA and YNFKEQ. The CDR3 covers 17 residues. CDR3 residues: CASSQGTGTKAYNEQYF. CDR3 sequence (DNA): TGTGCCAGCAGCCAGGGTACCGGGACGAAAGCCTACAATGAGCAGTACTTC.

The V and J genes are TRBV9 and TRBJ2-7, with D possibly being TRBD2 (6 bases). This CDR3 is 13 amino acids long. Looked up from germline, CDR1 is SGDLS and CDR2 is YYNGEE. V was clipped by 7 bases and J by 7 bases, with 18 bases between them. The CDR3 is CASSLGGSREQYF. The CDR3 nucleotides read TGTGCCAGCTCCTTGGGGGGATCTCGGGAGCAGTACTTC.

Comment on this clonotype: A much larger clone lies one base from this, so it may be a read error. The chain employs TRBV13 and TRBJ2-4, with no clear D. TRBJ2-7 matches the DNA end more closely, so the J call is doubtful. This CDR3 has 14 residues. Germline lookup yields CDR1 PRHDT and CDR2 FYEKMQ (reference sequence). CDR3 region: CASSLAIKTYEQYF. As DNA, the CDR3 is TGTGCCAGCAGCTTAGCCATCAAGACCTACGAGCAGTACTTC.

There are a few counts of this clonotype. This chain connects TRBV10-3 to TRBJ1-6; D possibly corresponds to TRBD1 (6 bases). This CDR3 is 13 amino acids long. Trimming took off 7 bases at V and 9 bases at J, with 13 bases between the two ends. CDR1 ENHRY and CDR2 SYGVKD come from the germline V gene. CDR3 sequence (DNA): TGTGCCATCATGCGGGACACCTCTTCACCCCTCCACTTT. It specifies CAIMRDTSSPLHF.

This clonotype was detected many times. The J gene is TRBJ2-1, the V gene TRBV9, with a weak D call TRBD2 (6 bases). Germline V gives CDR1 SGDLS, CDR2 YYNGEE. The CDR3 extends over 18 amino acids. Trimming cost V 3 bases and J 6 bases, with 25 bases left between them. This chain's CDR3 is CASSAGAGWGDPLNEQFF. The CDR3 DNA reads as TGTGCCAGCAGCGCCGGGGCGGGCTGGGGGGACCCTCTCAATGAGCAGTTCTTC.

This clonotype was picked up many times. The chain links TRBV11-1 to TRBJ2-5, with TRBD1 matching over 11 bases. CDR1 and CDR2 (germline): SGHAT, FQDESV (reference sequence). The CDR3 spans 16 residues. V lost 3 bases to trimming and J lost 5 bases; unmatched junction nucleotides: 8. The CDR3 here is CASSFGQGAGKETQYF. The CDR3 bases are TGTGCCAGCAGCTTCGGACAGGGGGCCGGAAAGGAGACCCAGTACTTC.

The V and J genes are TRBV7-2 and TRBJ2-2; D is possibly TRBD2 (6 bases). Germline assignment: CDR1 SGHTA and CDR2 FQGNSA. V lost 7 bases and J 3 bases, leaving 21 bases between the germline ends. The CDR3 sequence is 17 residues long. The CDR3 DNA sequence: TGTGCCAGCACTTGGGAGGTCGACACTCTCCACACCGGGGAGCTGTTTTTT. This gives the protein CASTWEVDTLHTGELFF.

This clonotype was detected many times. V gene TRBV15 combines with J gene TRBJ1-2; D uncertain. This CDR3 region has 13 residues. CDR1 and CDR2 (germline): LNHNV, YYDKDF (reference sequence). Trimming left V 1 base short and J 8 bases short, with 11 bases between. In DNA, the CDR3 is TGTGCCACCAGCAGAGGGAGTGCCGGGGGCTACACCTTC. Translation: CATSRGSAGGYTF.

This chain links TRBV5-1 with TRBJ2-5, with 13 bases matching TRBD2. The J segment lost 5 bases and the V segment lost 4 bases, leaving 20 bases of the junction unmatched. Looked up from germline, CDR1 is SGHRS and CDR2 is YFSETQ. The CDR3 length is 20 residues. CDR3 in amino acids: CASSPRTSGGPGPPMETQYF. CDR3 DNA sequence: TGCGCCAGCAGCCCCAGGACTAGCGGGGGACCTGGACCACCTATGGAGACCCAGTACTTC.

On this clonotype: A read error may be the cause here, since a much bigger clone is one base away. The CDR3 region is CASSSGSSHEQFF. The CDR3 coding sequence is TGTGCCAGCAGCTCTGGCAGTTCCCATGAGCAGTTCTTC. This chain joins TRBV12-3 or TRBV12-4 and TRBJ2-1; unclear D gene. V shed 6 bases and J shed 8 bases, with 14 bases lying between them. The CDR3 runs 13 residues.

This clonotype was seen a handful of times. The gene calls are TRBV20-1 and TRBJ1-4; the match to TRBD1 covers 7 bases. Per germline, CDR1 DFQATT and CDR2 SNEGSKA (reference sequence). CDR3 length equals 15 residues. Trimming took 5 bases from V and 7 from J; bases not matched to a gene: 13. In nucleotides, the CDR3 is TGCAGTGCTCACAACCCCGGGACAGTGACTGAAAAACTGTTTTTT. This codes for CSAHNPGTVTEKLFF.